This entry is about one T cell receptor (beta chain). The antigen is not known. The second PCR ran about 6 to 11 cycles with a sample-barcoded 5' primer and J-beta primers. TCRdb reprocessed the 5' RACE reads via MiXCR and lists one record per CDR3 protein. The sample yields around 800,000 distinct CDR3 sequences, around 62% seen once. The CDR3 is made up of 16 amino acids. V was trimmed by 6 bases and J by 0 bases, leaving 15 bases between them. CDR1 and CDR2 from the germline V gene are DFQATT and SNEGSKA (reference sequence). This sample was taken from a study of blood T cells in healthy people across ages. General study findings and limits: A strong correlation between TCR beta diversity and naive T cell percentage was seen. The CMV status of each donor remained undetermined, and this could have confounded shifts in expanded clonotypes.

Sequencing was carried out using blood. J is TRBJ1-6 and V is TRBV20-1, with D maybe TRBD1 (6 bases). This receptor was obtained from a man aged 25 to 40 in good health. The CDR3: CSAKQGTSSYNSPLHF. CDR3 sequence (DNA): TGCAGTGCAAAGCAGGGGACAAGCTCCTATAATTCACCCCTCCACTTT.